This T cell receptor beta chain was sequenced during a study of T cell repertoires in ileal Crohn's disease. Study-wide background: Surgery for a complication: stricturing in around 60%, penetrating in about 39%. Overall study results and limits: Sorted CD8 T cells held more high-frequency clones than CD4. Clonality above 26.8% at surgery always came with endoscopic recurrence.

Remarks on this clone: What it binds is unknown.

The CDR3 extends over 15 amino acids. The germline V gene has CDR1 SGHTS and CDR2 YDEGEE. Trimming pared 5 bases from V and 4 bases from J, leaving 18 bases between. Surgical specimens yielded lamina propria lymphocytes, which were density-gradient separated and then sorted. Eligibility required adulthood, ileal or ileocolonic Crohn's disease and indicated ileocolonic resection. Sequencing was performed with immunoSEQ multiplex PCR; in TCRdb, only in-frame clones are kept and a portion is missing. Of approximately 3,000 clones listed, approximately 78% are singletons. Sequenced sample: CD4+ T cells sorted from the ileum. This TCR came from an adult with Crohn's disease. The J gene is TRBJ1-2, the V gene TRBV5-8; D remains unclear. The CDR3 DNA sequence: TGTGCCAGCAGTTCCGGGGTGGTATGGACCTATGGCTACACCTTC. Amino acid sequence: CASSSGVVWTYGYTF.